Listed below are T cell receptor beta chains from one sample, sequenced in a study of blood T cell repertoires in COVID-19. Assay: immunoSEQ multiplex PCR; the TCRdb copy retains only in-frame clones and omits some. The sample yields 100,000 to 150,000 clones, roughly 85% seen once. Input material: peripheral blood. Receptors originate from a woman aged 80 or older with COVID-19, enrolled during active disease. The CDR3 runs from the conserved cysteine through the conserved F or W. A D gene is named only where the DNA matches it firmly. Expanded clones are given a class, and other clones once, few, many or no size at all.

DNA: TGTGCCAGCAGCGTAGCTAGGACAGGGGAGGGTGAGCAGTTCTTC
CDR3: CASSVARTGEGEQFF
size: NA
D: TRBD1
V: TRBV9
J: TRBJ2-1

DNA: TGTGCCAGCAGTGGGGCAGCCTACGAGCAGTACTTC
CDR3: CASSGAAYEQYF
size: NA
D: NA
V: TRBV6-2/TRBV6-3
J: TRBJ2-7

DNA: TGTGCCAGCAGCTCGGACTTTCATAAAAGCTCCTACGAGCAGTACTTC
CDR3: CASSSDFHKSSYEQYF
size: NA
D: NA
V: TRBV11-2
J: TRBJ2-7

DNA: TGTGCCAGCAGCCCTCGGGTGGGGCGGGAGACCCAGTACTTC
CDR3: CASSPRVGRETQYF
size: NA
D: NA
V: TRBV7-2
J: TRBJ2-5

DNA: TGTGCCAGCAGCCAAGGCAGGGGGAACACTGAAGCTTTCTTT
CDR3: CASSQGRGNTEAFF
size: once
D: NA
V: TRBV3-1/TRBV3-2
J: TRBJ1-1

DNA: TGTGCCAGCAGCTTAACTAGACCGGGACAGGGGGGGTCACCCCTCCACTTT
CDR3: CASSLTRPGQGGSPLHF
size: NA
D: TRBD1
V: TRBV7-2
J: TRBJ1-6

DNA: TGTGCCACCAGCAGAGAACTAGCGGGCCCAGGTGAGCAGTACTTC
CDR3: CATSRELAGPGEQYF
size: NA
D: TRBD2
V: TRBV15
J: TRBJ2-7

DNA: TGTGCCAGCAGTCTTTTTAGGAACACTGAAGCTTTCTTT
CDR3: CASSLFRNTEAFF
size: NA
D: NA
V: TRBV6-2/TRBV6-3
J: TRBJ1-1

DNA: TGTGCCAGCAGTTTACCTGGGAGCGGGAGGGTGGCGGAGACCCAGTACTTC
CDR3: CASSLPGSGRVAETQYF
size: NA
D: TRBD2
V: TRBV28
J: TRBJ2-5

DNA: TGTGCCAGCTCACCTTACAGGGAGAGCAATCAGCCCCAGCATTTT
CDR3: CASSPYRESNQPQHF
size: NA
D: NA
V: TRBV18
J: TRBJ1-5

DNA: TGTGCCAGCAGTGCCGGGGGGTACGAGCAGTACTTC
CDR3: CASSAGGYEQYF
size: NA
D: TRBD2
V: TRBV28
J: TRBJ2-7

DNA: TGTGCCAGCAGCCAGGACCCCCCTAGCGGGAGTAAAAATGAGCAGTTCTTC
CDR3: CASSQDPPSGSKNEQFF
size: NA
D: TRBD2
V: TRBV14
J: TRBJ2-1

DNA: TGTGCCAGCAGTTACTCGGCCGGGACAGCCTTCCTCACTGAAGCTTTCTTT
CDR3: CASSYSAGTAFLTEAFF
size: NA
D: TRBD1
V: TRBV6-2/TRBV6-3
J: TRBJ1-1

DNA: TGTGCCAGCAGTAGGGACAGGTTGTCCGAGCAGTACTTC
CDR3: CASSRDRLSEQYF
size: NA
D: TRBD1
V: TRBV11-3
J: TRBJ2-7

DNA: TGTGCCAGCAGCTTGGTCCTAGCGGGAGTGGGAGATACGCAGTATTTT
CDR3: CASSLVLAGVGDTQYF
size: NA
D: TRBD2
V: TRBV11-2
J: TRBJ2-3

DNA: TGCGCCAGCAGCCAAGATCTGGTTGCCGGTGTCTCCTACAATGAGCAGTTCTTC
CDR3: CASSQDLVAGVSYNEQFF
size: NA
D: NA
V: TRBV4-3
J: TRBJ2-1

DNA: TGCGCCAGCAGCCAAGATCCTCAGGGATCCTACGCTGGCGAGCAGTACTTC
CDR3: CASSQDPQGSYAGEQYF
size: NA
D: NA
V: TRBV4-3
J: TRBJ2-7

DNA: TGTGCCAGCAGCCCCGGGACACTCCAAGAGACCCAGTACTTC
CDR3: CASSPGTLQETQYF
size: once
D: NA
V: TRBV11-2
J: TRBJ2-5

DNA: TGTGCCAGTAGCCGAAGTCCAGTCACGGATACGCAGTATTTT
CDR3: CASSRSPVTDTQYF
size: NA
D: NA
V: TRBV19
J: TRBJ2-3

DNA: TGCAGTGCTAGTGAGGGCAGCTTAGGCACCGGGGAGCTGTTTTTT
CDR3: CSASEGSLGTGELFF
size: NA
D: NA
V: TRBV20-1
J: TRBJ2-2

DNA: TGTGCCAGCAGCATCTACAGGGGACAGACCCAGTACTTC
CDR3: CASSIYRGQTQYF
size: NA
D: TRBD1
V: TRBV7-2
J: TRBJ2-5

DNA: TGTGCCACCAGCAGAGATGATACGGGCGAGCAGTACTTC
CDR3: CATSRDDTGEQYF
size: few
D: NA
V: TRBV15
J: TRBJ2-7

DNA: TGTGCCAGCAGCCCTCCAGGGCGCTCCTACGAGCAGTACTTC
CDR3: CASSPPGRSYEQYF
size: NA
D: NA
V: TRBV9
J: TRBJ2-7

DNA: TGTGCCAGCACCCGCTACAATGAGCAGTTCTTC
CDR3: CASTRYNEQFF
size: once
D: NA
V: TRBV12-3/TRBV12-4
J: TRBJ2-1

DNA: TGTGCCAGCAGCCAATCTAGCGGGAACACCGGGGAGCTGTTTTTT
CDR3: CASSQSSGNTGELFF
size: NA
D: TRBD2
V: TRBV4-2
J: TRBJ2-2

DNA: TGTGCCAGCAGCTTAGGACAGGGTCAGCAGTACTTC
CDR3: CASSLGQGQQYF
size: NA
D: TRBD1
V: TRBV7-2
J: TRBJ2-7

DNA: TGTGCCAGTAGAGACAGGGGAGCGAACACTGAAGCTTTCTTT
CDR3: CASRDRGANTEAFF
size: NA
D: TRBD1
V: TRBV19
J: TRBJ1-1

DNA: TGTGCCAGCAGCCCCCACGGGAGTGAGCAGTTCTTC
CDR3: CASSPHGSEQFF
size: NA
D: NA
V: TRBV5-4
J: TRBJ2-1

DNA: TGTGCCAGCAGTTTATCGGGGTCCGGAAACACCATATATTTT
CDR3: CASSLSGSGNTIYF
size: NA
D: NA
V: TRBV28
J: TRBJ1-3

DNA: TGTGCCAGCATACAGGGGTTGAACACTGAAGCTTTCTTT
CDR3: CASIQGLNTEAFF
size: NA
D: TRBD1
V: TRBV12-3/TRBV12-4
J: TRBJ1-1

DNA: TGTGCCAGCAGCATTGGACGGGACTCGGGGGGCTACACCTTC
CDR3: CASSIGRDSGGYTF
size: NA
D: NA
V: TRBV7-2
J: TRBJ1-2

DNA: TGCAGCGTCCCCCGACAGGGGTACGCGAACACCGGGGAGCTGTTTTTT
CDR3: CSVPRQGYANTGELFF
size: NA
D: TRBD1
V: TRBV29-1
J: TRBJ2-2